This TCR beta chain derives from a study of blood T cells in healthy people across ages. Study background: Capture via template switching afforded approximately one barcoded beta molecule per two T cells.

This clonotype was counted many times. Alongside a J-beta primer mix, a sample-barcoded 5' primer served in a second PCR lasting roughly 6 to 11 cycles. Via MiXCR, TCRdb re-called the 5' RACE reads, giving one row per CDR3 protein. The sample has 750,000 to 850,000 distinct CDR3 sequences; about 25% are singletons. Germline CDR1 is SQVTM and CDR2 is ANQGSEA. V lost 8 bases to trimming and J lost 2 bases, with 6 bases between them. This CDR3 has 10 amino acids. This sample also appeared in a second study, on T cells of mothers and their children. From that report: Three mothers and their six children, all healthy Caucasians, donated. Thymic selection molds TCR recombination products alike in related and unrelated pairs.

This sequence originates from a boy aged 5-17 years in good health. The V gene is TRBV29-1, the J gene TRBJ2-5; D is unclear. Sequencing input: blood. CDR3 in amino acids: CSTLQETQYF. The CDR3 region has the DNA TGCAGCACCCTTCAAGAGACCCAGTACTTC.